What follows is one T cell receptor beta chain and its context. The method was immunoSEQ multiplex PCR; TCRdb's version includes in-frame clones alone and lacks a portion of them. This table has approximately 240,000 clones, roughly nine tenths appearing once. The data stem from a study of blood T cell repertoires in COVID-19. Trimming pared 8 bases from V and 3 bases from J, leaving 11 bases between. This CDR3 has 13 residues. Germline CDR1 is SNHLY and CDR2 is FYNNEI. J is TRBJ2-1 and V is TRBV2; possible D gene TRBD1, 5 bases. Material for sequencing was PBMCs or T cells enriched from blood (not recorded which). The receptor was isolated from a woman under 40 with acute COVID-19. The CDR3 DNA sequence: TGTGCCAGCGCGGTAGACAGCTACAATGAGCAGTTCTTC. As protein: CASAVDSYNEQFF.